The clone carrying this TCR beta chain turned up a few times. Its antigen is currently unknown. This entry belongs to a study of blood T cells in healthy people across ages. Study-level results: TCR beta diversity, measured per million T cells, fell in a roughly linear way with age.

Sample-barcoded 5' priming and a J-beta primer mix drove a second PCR of roughly 6 to 12 cycles. The template-switch adaptor, which had 12 random nucleotides, put a tag on each cDNA molecule. TCRdb ran MiXCR on the 5' RACE reads and lists one entry per CDR3 protein. The sample gives a few hundred thousand distinct CDR3 sequences, roughly 28% of which show up once; less than 20% is in the top ten. Looked up from germline, CDR1 is LGHNA and CDR2 is YSLEER. This CDR3 is 14 amino acids long. Trimming removed 0 bases at V and 5 bases at J, with 7 bases between. The clonotype comes from a woman in her 70s in good health. This sequence joins TRBV4-3 and TRBJ2-2, with D uncertain. The sample taken for sequencing was blood. The DNA of the CDR3 is TGCGCCAGCAGCCAAGAGGCGACTACCGGGGAGCTGTTTTTT. Translated, it gives CASSQEATTGELFF.